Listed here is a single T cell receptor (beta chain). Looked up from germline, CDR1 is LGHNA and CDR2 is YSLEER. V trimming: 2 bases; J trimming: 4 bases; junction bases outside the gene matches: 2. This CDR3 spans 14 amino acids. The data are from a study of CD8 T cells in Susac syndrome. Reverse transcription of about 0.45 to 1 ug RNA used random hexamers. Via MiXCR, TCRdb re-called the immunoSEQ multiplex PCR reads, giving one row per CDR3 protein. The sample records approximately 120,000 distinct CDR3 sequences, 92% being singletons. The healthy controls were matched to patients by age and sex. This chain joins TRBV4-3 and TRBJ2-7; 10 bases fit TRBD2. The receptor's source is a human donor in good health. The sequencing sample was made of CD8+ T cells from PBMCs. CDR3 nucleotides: TGCGCCAGCAGCCAAAGGACTAGCGGATACGAGCAGTACTTC. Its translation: CASSQRTSGYEQYF.